A selection of T cell receptor beta chains follows, all from one sample in a study of shared clonotypes between healthy human individuals. This table comes from immunoSEQ multiplex PCR, and its TCRdb copy is limited to in-frame clones, with some not included. The sample has a few million clones, 93% seen once. The sequencing input was naive CD4+ T cells from PBMCs. These receptors originate from a man aged 18 to 29 in good health. Some clones in this sample may be carry-over from other donors' samples. Both conserved end residues are part of each CDR3. Each record gives: D gene, V gene, J gene, clone size, CDR3 protein, CDR3 DNA. The D gene is left open where the match is weak. Not all rows give a size; the values are once, few, many and, for expanded clones, a class.

NA	TRBV21-1	TRBJ2-5	NA	CASSKGWEGGGYGETQYF	TGTGCCAGCAGCAAAGGCTGGGAGGGAGGGGGCTATGGAGAGACCCAGTACTTC
TRBD1	TRBV7-3	TRBJ1-1	few	CASRDPGQGAEAFF	TGTGCCAGCAGGGATCCGGGACAGGGGGCTGAAGCTTTCTTT
NA	TRBV18	TRBJ2-7	NA	CASSPLTGAEQIYF	TGTGCCAGCTCACCATTAACTGGTGCAGAACAAATATACTTC
NA	TRBV5-1	TRBJ2-3	NA	CASSFTGQSTDTQYF	TGCGCCAGCAGCTTCACCGGCCAAAGCACAGATACGCAGTATTTT
NA	TRBV5-1	TRBJ1-2	NA	CASTERDYPNYGYTF	TGCGCCAGCACTGAACGGGACTACCCTAACTATGGCTACACCTTC
TRBD1	TRBV6-5	TRBJ2-7	NA	CASSYSSTGANEQYF	TGTGCCAGCAGTTACTCGAGCACAGGGGCCAACGAGCAGTACTTC
TRBD1	TRBV19	TRBJ2-7	NA	CASSNPRGGQGSYEQYF	TGTGCCAGTAGTAACCCCCGCGGGGGACAGGGATCCTACGAGCAGTACTTC
TRBD1	TRBV7-2	TRBJ2-7	NA	CASSSPGQGYEQYF	TGTGCCAGCAGCTCTCCGGGACAGGGCTACGAGCAGTACTTC
NA	TRBV11-1	TRBJ1-1	few	CASSFRQGPMNTEAFF	TGTGCCAGCAGCTTTCGTCAGGGACCCATGAACACTGAAGCTTTCTTT
NA	TRBV7-2	TRBJ2-4	NA	CASSLVKRGAKNIQYF	TGTGCCAGCAGCCTCGTTAAGCGTGGCGCCAAAAACATTCAGTACTTC
TRBD2	TRBV2	TRBJ2-3	NA	CASRVTSAKDTQYF	TGTGCCAGCAGAGTGACTAGCGCGAAAGATACGCAGTATTTT
NA	TRBV5-3	TRBJ2-3	NA	CARSLDCCAALCTDTQYF	TGTGCCAGAAGCTTGGATTGTTGCGCGGCCTTATGCACAGATACGCAGTATTTT
TRBD2	TRBV5-1	TRBJ2-2	NA	CASSLLWLAEAGELFF	TGCGCCAGCAGCTTACTCTGGCTAGCGGAGGCCGGGGAGCTGTTTTTT
NA	TRBV7-9	TRBJ2-2	NA	CASSIDTNTGELFF	TGTGCCAGCAGTATAGACACGAACACCGGGGAGCTGTTTTTT
NA	TRBV30	TRBJ2-2	NA	CAIRPGEGTGELFF	TGTGCCATCAGGCCGGGAGAAGGGACCGGGGAGCTGTTTTTT
TRBD1	TRBV28	TRBJ1-2	NA	CASRDRFYGYTF	TGTGCCAGCCGGGACAGATTCTATGGCTACACCTTC
NA	TRBV28	TRBJ1-5	NA	CASSFSAYSNQPQHF	TGTGCCAGCAGTTTTTCGGCTTATAGCAATCAGCCCCAGCATTTT
NA	TRBV5-1	TRBJ2-1	NA	CASSLDSFYNEQFF	TGCGCCAGCAGCTTGGACAGCTTCTACAATGAGCAGTTCTTC
NA	TRBV27	TRBJ2-2	once	CASSLLTGELFF	TGTGCCAGCAGTTTACTGACCGGGGAGCTGTTTTTT
TRBD1	TRBV18	TRBJ1-5	NA	CASSPSTGGHGNQPQHF	TGTGCCAGCTCACCTTCGACAGGGGGTCATGGCAATCAGCCCCAGCATTTT
TRBD2	TRBV15	TRBJ2-3	once	CATSRGLAGASDTQYF	TGTGCCACCAGCAGAGGACTAGCGGGAGCCTCGGATACGCAGTATTTT
NA	TRBV11-2	TRBJ2-5	NA	CASSLRQLGETQYF	TGTGCCAGCAGCTTAAGACAGCTCGGGGAGACCCAGTACTTC
NA	TRBV5-1	TRBJ1-2	once	CASSLSARQDGYTF	TGCGCCAGCAGCTTGAGCGCCAGGCAGGATGGCTACACCTTC
NA	TRBV5-6	TRBJ1-5	NA	CASSVGPIGQPQHF	TGTGCCAGCAGCGTAGGACCTATTGGGCAGCCCCAGCATTTT
NA	TRBV7-9	TRBJ2-1	NA	CASSLATGILNEQFF	TGTGCCAGCAGCTTAGCGACAGGAATCCTCAATGAGCAGTTCTTC
NA	TRBV7-3	TRBJ2-1	NA	CASSLTAYNEQFF	TGTGCCAGCAGCTTAACGGCCTACAATGAGCAGTTCTTC
NA	TRBV28	TRBJ2-1	once	CASSYPGVKGNEQFF	TGTGCCAGCAGTTATCCGGGAGTTAAAGGAAATGAGCAGTTCTTC
NA	TRBV7-9	TRBJ2-2	NA	CASSSTPGTNTGELFF	TGTGCCAGCAGCTCGACTCCCGGGACGAACACCGGGGAGCTGTTTTTT
TRBD2	TRBV29-1	TRBJ2-2	NA	CSVGCQRESSGELFF	TGCAGCGTTGGTTGCCAGCGGGAGAGCTCCGGGGAGCTGTTTTTT